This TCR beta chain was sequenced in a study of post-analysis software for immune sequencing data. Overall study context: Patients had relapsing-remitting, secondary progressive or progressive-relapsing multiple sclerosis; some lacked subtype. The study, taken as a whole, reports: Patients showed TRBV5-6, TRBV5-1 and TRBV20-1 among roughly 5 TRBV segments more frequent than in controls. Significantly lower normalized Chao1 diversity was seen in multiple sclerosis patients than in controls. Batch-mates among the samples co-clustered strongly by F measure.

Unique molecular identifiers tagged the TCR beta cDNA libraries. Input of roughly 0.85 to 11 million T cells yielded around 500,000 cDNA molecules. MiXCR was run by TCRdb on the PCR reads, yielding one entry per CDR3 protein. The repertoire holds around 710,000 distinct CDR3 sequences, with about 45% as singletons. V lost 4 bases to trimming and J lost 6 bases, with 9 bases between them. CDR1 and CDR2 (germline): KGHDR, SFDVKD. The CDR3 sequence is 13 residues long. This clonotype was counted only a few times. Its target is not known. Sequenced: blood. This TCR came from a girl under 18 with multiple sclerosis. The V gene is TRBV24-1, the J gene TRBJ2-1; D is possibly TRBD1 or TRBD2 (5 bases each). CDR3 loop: CATSEGTPNEQFF. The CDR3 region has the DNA TGTGCCACCAGTGAGGGGACCCCCAATGAGCAGTTCTTC.